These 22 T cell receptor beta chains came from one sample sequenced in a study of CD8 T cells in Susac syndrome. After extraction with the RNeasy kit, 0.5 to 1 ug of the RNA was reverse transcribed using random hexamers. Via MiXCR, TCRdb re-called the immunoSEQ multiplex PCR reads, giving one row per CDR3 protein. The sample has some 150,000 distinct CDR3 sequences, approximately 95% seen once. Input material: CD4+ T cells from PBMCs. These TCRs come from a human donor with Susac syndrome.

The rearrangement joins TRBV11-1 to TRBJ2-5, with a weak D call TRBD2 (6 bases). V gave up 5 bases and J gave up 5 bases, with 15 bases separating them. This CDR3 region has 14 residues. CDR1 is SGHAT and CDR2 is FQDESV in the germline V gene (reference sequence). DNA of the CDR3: TGTGCCAGCAGCCTGAGGGGCGGGGTGGAGACCCAGTACTTC. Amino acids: CASSLRGGVETQYF.

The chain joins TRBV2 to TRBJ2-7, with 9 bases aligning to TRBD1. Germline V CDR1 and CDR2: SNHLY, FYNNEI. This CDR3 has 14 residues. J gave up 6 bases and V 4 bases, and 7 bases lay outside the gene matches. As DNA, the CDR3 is TGTGCCAGCAGTGGGACAGGGGCGAGCGGCGAGCAGTACTTC. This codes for CASSGTGASGEQYF.

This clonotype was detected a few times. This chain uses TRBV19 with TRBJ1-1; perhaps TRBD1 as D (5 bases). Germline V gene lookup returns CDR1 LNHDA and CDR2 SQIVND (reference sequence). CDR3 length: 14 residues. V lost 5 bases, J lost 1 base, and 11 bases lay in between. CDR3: CASSSRQRNTEAFF. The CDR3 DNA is TGTGCCAGTAGTTCTAGACAGCGGAACACTGAAGCTTTCTTT.

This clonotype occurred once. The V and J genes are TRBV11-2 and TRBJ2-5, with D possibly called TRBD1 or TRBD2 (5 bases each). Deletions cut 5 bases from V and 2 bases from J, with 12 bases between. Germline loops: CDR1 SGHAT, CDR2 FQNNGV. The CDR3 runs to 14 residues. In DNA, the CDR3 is TGTGCCAGCAGCCAGCCGAGGGGACAAGAGACCCAGTACTTC. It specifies CASSQPRGQETQYF.

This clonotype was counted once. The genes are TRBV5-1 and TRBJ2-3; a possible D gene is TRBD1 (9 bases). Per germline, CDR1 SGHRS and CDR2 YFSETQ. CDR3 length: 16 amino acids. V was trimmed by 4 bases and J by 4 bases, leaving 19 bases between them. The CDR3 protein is CASSPGGTGSPDTQYF. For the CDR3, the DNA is TGCGCCAGCAGCCCGGGAGGGACAGGGTCTCCAGATACGCAGTATTTT.

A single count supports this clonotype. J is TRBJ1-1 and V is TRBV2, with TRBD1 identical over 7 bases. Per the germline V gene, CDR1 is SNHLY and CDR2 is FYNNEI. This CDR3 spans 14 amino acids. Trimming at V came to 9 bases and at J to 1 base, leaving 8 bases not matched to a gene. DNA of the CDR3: TGTGCCAGTGGGAGTAGGGGGCGGAACACTGAAGCTTTCTTT. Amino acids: CASGSRGRNTEAFF.

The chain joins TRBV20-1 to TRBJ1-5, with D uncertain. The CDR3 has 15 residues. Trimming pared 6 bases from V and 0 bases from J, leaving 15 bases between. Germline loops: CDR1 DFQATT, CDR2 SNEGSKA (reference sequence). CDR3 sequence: CSATEGISSNQPQHF. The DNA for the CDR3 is TGCAGTGCGACGGAGGGAATTAGTAGCAATCAGCCCCAGCATTTT.

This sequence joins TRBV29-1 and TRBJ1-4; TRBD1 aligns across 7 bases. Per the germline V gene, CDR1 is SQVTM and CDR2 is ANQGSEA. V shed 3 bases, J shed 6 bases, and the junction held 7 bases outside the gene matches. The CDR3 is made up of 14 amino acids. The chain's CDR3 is CSVDPGQKDEKLFF. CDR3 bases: TGCAGCGTTGATCCGGGACAGAAGGATGAAAAACTGTTTTTT.

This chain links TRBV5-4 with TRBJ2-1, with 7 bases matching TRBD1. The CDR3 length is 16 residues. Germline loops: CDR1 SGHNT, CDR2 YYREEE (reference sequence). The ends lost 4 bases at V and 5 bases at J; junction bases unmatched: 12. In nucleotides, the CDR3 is TGTGCCAGCAGCCAAGGTTTGAAACAGGGGCACAATGAGCAGTTCTTC. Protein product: CASSQGLKQGHNEQFF.

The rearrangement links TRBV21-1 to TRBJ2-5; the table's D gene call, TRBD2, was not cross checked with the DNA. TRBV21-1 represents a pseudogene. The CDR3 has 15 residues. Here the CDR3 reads CASSKGDARQETQYF. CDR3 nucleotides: TGTGCCAGCAGCAAAGGTGACGCTAGGCAAGAGACCCAGTACTTC.

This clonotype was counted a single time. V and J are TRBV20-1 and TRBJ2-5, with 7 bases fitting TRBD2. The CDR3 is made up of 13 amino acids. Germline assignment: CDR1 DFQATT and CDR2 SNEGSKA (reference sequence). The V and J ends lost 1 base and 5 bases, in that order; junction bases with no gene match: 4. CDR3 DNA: TGCAGTGCTAGAGGAGGGAGGGGTGAGACCCAGTACTTC. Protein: CSARGGRGETQYF.

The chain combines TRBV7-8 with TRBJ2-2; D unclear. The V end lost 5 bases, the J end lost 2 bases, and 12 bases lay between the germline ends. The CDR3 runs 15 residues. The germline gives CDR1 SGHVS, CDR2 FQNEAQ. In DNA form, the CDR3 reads TGTGCCAGCAGCCCAGTGACCGGAAACACCGGGGAGCTGTTTTTT. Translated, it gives CASSPVTGNTGELFF.

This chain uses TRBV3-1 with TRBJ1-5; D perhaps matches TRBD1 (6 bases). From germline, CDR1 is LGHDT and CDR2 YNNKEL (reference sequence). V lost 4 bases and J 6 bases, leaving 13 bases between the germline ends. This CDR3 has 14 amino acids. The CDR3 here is CASSPRGGAQPQHF. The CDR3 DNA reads TGTGCCAGCAGCCCCCGAGGGGGAGCTCAGCCCCAGCATTTT.

CDR3 residues: CSGQGLDEQYF. For the CDR3, the DNA is TGCAGTGGACAGGGGTTGGACGAGCAGTACTTC. The V call is TRBV20-1, the J call TRBJ2-7, with 8 bases lining up with TRBD1. There are 11 residues in the CDR3. V shed 7 bases and J 5 bases; nucleotides not matched to a gene: 4. The germline gives CDR1 DFQATT, CDR2 SNEGSKA (reference sequence).

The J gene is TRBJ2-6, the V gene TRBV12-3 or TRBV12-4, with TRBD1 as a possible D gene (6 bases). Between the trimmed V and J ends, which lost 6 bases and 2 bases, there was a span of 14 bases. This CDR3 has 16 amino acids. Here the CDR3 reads CASRTNREAGANVLTF. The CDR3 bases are TGTGCCAGCAGGACGAACAGGGAAGCTGGGGCCAACGTCCTGACTTTC.

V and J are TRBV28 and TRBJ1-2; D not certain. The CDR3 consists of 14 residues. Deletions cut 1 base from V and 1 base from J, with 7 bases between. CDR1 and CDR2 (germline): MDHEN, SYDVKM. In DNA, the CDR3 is TGTGCCAGCAGTTTATCGCTGCTTAACTATGGCTACACCTTC. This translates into CASSLSLLNYGYTF.

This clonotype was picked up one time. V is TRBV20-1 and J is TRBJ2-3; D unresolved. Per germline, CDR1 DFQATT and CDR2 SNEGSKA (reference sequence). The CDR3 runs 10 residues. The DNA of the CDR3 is TGCAGCGCAGTCCGGGATACGCAGTATTTT. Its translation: CSAVRDTQYF.

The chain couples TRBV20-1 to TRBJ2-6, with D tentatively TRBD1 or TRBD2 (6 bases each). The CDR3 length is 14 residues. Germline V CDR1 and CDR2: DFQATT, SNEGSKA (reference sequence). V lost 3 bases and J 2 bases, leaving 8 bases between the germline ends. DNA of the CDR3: TGCAGTGCTAGTGGGGGGCCTGGGGCCAACGTCCTGACTTTC. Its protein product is CSASGGPGANVLTF.

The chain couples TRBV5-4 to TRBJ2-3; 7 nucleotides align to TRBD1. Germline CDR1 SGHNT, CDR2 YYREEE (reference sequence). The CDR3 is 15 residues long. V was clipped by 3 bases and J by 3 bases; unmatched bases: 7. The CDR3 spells CASSSRGQGTDTQYF. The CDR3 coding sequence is TGTGCCAGCAGCTCTAGGGGGCAGGGGACAGATACGCAGTATTTT.

The CDR3 coding sequence is TGTGCCAGCAGCGTAGAGCCTCCGGGAGTCCGTTTAGACACCATATATTTT. This gives the protein CASSVEPPGVRLDTIYF. The gene calls are TRBV9 and TRBJ1-3, with D uncertain. The CDR3 is made up of 17 amino acids. The germline CDR1 and CDR2 sequences are SGDLS and YYNGEE. V shed 0 bases and J shed 8 bases, with 21 bases lying between them. Based on the CDR3 plus reference TRBV9 and TRBJ1-3, the full variable domain is DSGVTQTPKHLITATGQRVTLRCSPRSGDLSVYWYQQSLDQGLQFLIQYYNGEERAKGNILERFSAQQFPDLHSELNLSSLELGDSALYFCASSVEPPGVRLDTIYFGEGSWLTVV.

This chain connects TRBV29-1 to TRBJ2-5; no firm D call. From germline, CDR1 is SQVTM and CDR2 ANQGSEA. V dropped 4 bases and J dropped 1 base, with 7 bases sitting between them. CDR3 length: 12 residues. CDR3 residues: CSVGPSQETQYF. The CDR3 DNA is TGCAGCGTTGGTCCCTCCCAAGAGACCCAGTACTTC.

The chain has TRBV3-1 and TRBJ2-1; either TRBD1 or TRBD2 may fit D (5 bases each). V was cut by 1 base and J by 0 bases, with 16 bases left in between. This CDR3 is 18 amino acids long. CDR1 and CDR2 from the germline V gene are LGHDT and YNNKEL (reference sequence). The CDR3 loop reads CASSQVGPPAGSYNEQFF. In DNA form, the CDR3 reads TGTGCCAGCAGCCAAGTGGGACCCCCTGCCGGCTCCTACAATGAGCAGTTCTTC.